The rows below give T cell receptor beta chains drawn from one sample of a study of shared clonotypes between healthy human individuals. The assay was immunoSEQ multiplex PCR, and TCRdb's table has in-frame clones only and misses some. Of about 1.1 million clones listed, 75% to 85% are singletons. Sequences were obtained from memory CD4+ T cells from PBMCs. All receptors come from a young man in good health. Some clones in this sample may be carry-over from other donors' samples. Both conserved end residues are part of each CDR3. Each record gives: V gene, clone size, J gene, D gene, CDR3 protein, CDR3 DNA. D genes are given only for firm matches. Expanded clones are given a class, and other clones once, few, many or no size at all.

>TRBV20-1|.|TRBJ2-5|.
CSAPKETQYF
TGCAGTGCTCCGAAAGAGACCCAGTACTTC
>TRBV5-4|.|TRBJ2-3|TRBD2
CASSSQTSGTDTQYF
TGTGCCAGCAGCTCCCAGACTAGCGGCACAGATACGCAGTATTTT
>TRBV7-9|.|TRBJ2-1|TRBD2
CASSLAGLTYEQFF
TGTGCCAGCAGCTTAGCGGGACTAACGTATGAGCAGTTCTTC
>TRBV15|.|TRBJ1-1|.
CATSRSGGNTEAFF
TGTGCCACCAGCAGAAGTGGTGGGAACACTGAAGCTTTCTTT
>TRBV30|.|TRBJ2-5|.
CAWGLGETQYF
TGTGCCTGGGGCCTAGGAGAGACCCAGTACTTC
>TRBV2|.|TRBJ2-4|.
CASQNGQGLKNIQYF
TGTGCCAGCCAGAATGGACAGGGACTAAAAAACATTCAGTACTTC
>TRBV20-1|.|TRBJ2-7|.
CSAPRGYEQYF
TGCAGTGCTCCCCGCGGTTACGAGCAGTACTTC
>TRBV29-1|.|TRBJ1-1|.
CSVHFGRRNTEAFF
TGCAGCGTCCACTTCGGACGTAGGAACACTGAAGCTTTCTTT
>TRBV7-2|.|TRBJ2-2|.
CASSLSNGIIAGELFF
TGTGCCAGCAGCTTATCGAACGGGATTATCGCCGGGGAGCTGTTTTTT
>TRBV4-2|.|TRBJ2-7|TRBD2
CASSYLAGAAGDEQYF
TGTGCCAGCAGCTACCTAGCGGGAGCGGCAGGCGACGAGCAGTACTTC
>TRBV2|.|TRBJ1-1|.
CASSEEILNTEAFF
TGTGCCAGCAGTGAAGAAATACTGAACACTGAAGCTTTCTTT
>TRBV5-1|.|TRBJ1-5|TRBD1
CASSSGTGDWSNQPQHF
TGCGCCAGCAGCTCCGGGACAGGGGATTGGAGCAATCAGCCCCAGCATTTT
>TRBV7-3|.|TRBJ2-3|TRBD2
CASSLGAGWGDTQYF
TGTGCCAGCAGCTTAGGAGCGGGATGGGGAGATACGCAGTATTTT
>TRBV19|.|TRBJ1-5|TRBD1
CASSTGQGNQPQHF
TGTGCCAGTAGTACGGGACAGGGGAATCAGCCCCAGCATTTT
>TRBV4-2|.|TRBJ2-7|TRBD1
CASSRGTGAYEQYF
TGTGCCAGCAGCCGCGGGACAGGGGCCTACGAGCAGTACTTC
>TRBV5-1|.|TRBJ2-3|.
CASSLSHRSTDTQYF
TGCGCCAGCAGCTTGTCTCACAGGAGCACAGATACGCAGTATTTT
>TRBV5-1|.|TRBJ2-3|.
CASSLWDGADTQYF
TGCGCCAGCAGCTTGTGGGATGGGGCAGATACGCAGTATTTT
>TRBV19|few|TRBJ2-5|TRBD1
CASSVGQGTETQYF
TGTGCCAGTAGTGTGGGACAGGGTACAGAGACCCAGTACTTC
>TRBV7-8|.|TRBJ1-2|.
CASSLALGDFYGYTF
TGTGCCAGCAGCTTAGCCCTCGGGGATTTCTATGGCTACACCTTC
>TRBV6-1|.|TRBJ2-3|.
CASGLSPGTDTQYF
TGTGCCAGCGGACTCTCACCTGGCACAGATACGCAGTATTTT
>TRBV5-6|.|TRBJ2-5|.
CASSEDQFQTQYF
TGTGCCAGCAGCGAGGACCAGTTCCAGACCCAGTACTTC
>TRBV7-3|.|TRBJ2-1|.
CASSLSRFDEQFF
TGTGCCAGCAGCTTAAGCCGCTTTGATGAGCAGTTCTTC
>TRBV6-1|few|TRBJ2-2|.
CASSDRRYSTGELFF
TGTGCCAGCAGCGACAGGAGGTATAGCACCGGGGAGCTGTTTTTT
>TRBV28|few|TRBJ2-1|TRBD1
CASSLSGQGKNEQFF
TGTGCCAGCAGTTTATCTGGACAGGGTAAGAATGAGCAGTTCTTC
>TRBV29-1|.|TRBJ1-1|TRBD1
CSAGTAINTEAFF
TGCAGCGCTGGGACAGCGATTAACACTGAAGCTTTCTTT
>TRBV29-1|.|TRBJ1-2|.
CSVLTNAGGYTF
TGCAGCGTTTTGACGAACGCGGGGGGCTACACCTTC
>TRBV28|.|TRBJ2-4|TRBD2
CASSSAGTSGLVCDF
TGTGCCAGCAGTTCGGCCGGGACTAGCGGGTTAGTGTGTGACTTC
>TRBV2|.|TRBJ1-3|.
CASLVTGNTIYF
TGTGCCAGCCTTGTTACTGGAAACACCATATATTTT
>TRBV5-4|.|TRBJ2-7|TRBD2
CASSKLAESSYEQYF
TGTGCCAGCAGCAAGCTAGCGGAGAGCTCCTACGAGCAGTACTTC
>TRBV7-3|.|TRBJ2-6|.
CASSPVARGANVLTF
TGTGCCAGCAGCCCTGTGGCGAGGGGGGCCAACGTCCTGACTTTC
>TRBV28|.|TRBJ1-5|.
CASTARRALYNQPQHF
TGTGCCAGCACTGCTAGACGGGCCCTCTACAATCAGCCCCAGCATTTT
>TRBV18|.|TRBJ2-1|TRBD2
CASSPGLAGGNEQFF
TGTGCCAGCTCACCGGGACTAGCGGGAGGTAATGAGCAGTTCTTC
>TRBV5-1|.|TRBJ2-2|.
CASSRGAPGELFF
TGCGCCAGCAGCAGGGGGGCTCCCGGGGAGCTGTTTTTT
>TRBV28|.|TRBJ1-1|.
CASSPAGGLNTEAFF
TGTGCCAGCAGCCCGGCGGGGGGCTTGAACACTGAAGCTTTCTTT
>TRBV5-4|.|TRBJ2-2|TRBD2
CASSSQRENTGELFF
TGTGCCAGCAGCTCCCAGCGGGAGAACACCGGGGAGCTGTTTTTT
>TRBV6-1|.|TRBJ2-7|TRBD2
CASSRTSGSYEQYF
TGTGCCAGCTCCAGGACTAGCGGTTCCTACGAGCAGTACTTC
>TRBV28|.|TRBJ2-3|TRBD2
CASSSPGLAESTDTQYF
TGTGCCAGCAGTTCACCGGGACTAGCCGAATCCACAGATACGCAGTATTTT
>TRBV7-9|.|TRBJ2-6|.
CASSWTDSGANVLTF
TGTGCCAGCAGCTGGACAGACTCTGGGGCCAACGTCCTGACTTTC
>TRBV6-1|.|TRBJ1-3|.
CASSEVGPGNTIYF
TGTGCCAGCAGTGAAGTGGGTCCTGGAAACACCATATATTTT
>TRBV11-1|.|TRBJ2-1|TRBD2
CASSPAGKGNEQFF
TGTGCCAGCAGCCCAGCGGGAAAAGGGAATGAGCAGTTCTTC
>TRBV18|.|TRBJ2-2|TRBD1
CASSLQTGENGELFF
TGTGCCAGCTCACTGCAGACAGGGGAGAACGGGGAGCTGTTTTTT
>TRBV29-1|.|TRBJ2-7|TRBD2
CSVGIGLAASYEQYF
TGCAGCGTCGGTATAGGACTAGCGGCCTCCTACGAGCAGTACTTC
>TRBV29-1|.|TRBJ2-7|.
CSVSGQLAGEQYF
TGCAGCGTTTCGGGCCAACTAGCTGGCGAGCAGTACTTC
>TRBV28|.|TRBJ1-5|.
CASTPRGYSNQPQHF
TGTGCCAGCACCCCGCGGGGATATAGCAATCAGCCCCAGCATTTT
>TRBV5-1|few|TRBJ1-1|TRBD1
CASSLDPGGDTEAFF
TGCGCCAGCAGCTTGGACCCAGGGGGCGACACTGAAGCTTTCTTT
>TRBV5-6|once|TRBJ2-2|.
CASSLGQNTGELFF
TGTGCCAGCAGCCTGGGACAGAACACCGGGGAGCTGTTTTTT
>TRBV7-7|.|TRBJ2-2|.
CASSPTNTGELFF
TGTGCCAGCAGCCCTACGAACACCGGGGAGCTGTTTTTT
>TRBV4-2|once|TRBJ2-3|TRBD2
CASSGPISGRDTDTQYF
TGTGCCAGCAGCGGACCGATTAGCGGGAGGGACACAGATACGCAGTATTTT
>TRBV30|.|TRBJ2-7|.
CAWSTGTSPYEQYF
TGTGCCTGGTCAACCGGGACATCCCCCTACGAGCAGTACTTC
>TRBV5-1|.|TRBJ2-7|TRBD2
CASSLVAGGPMYEQYF
TGCGCCAGCAGCTTGGTAGCGGGAGGGCCGATGTACGAGCAGTACTTC
>TRBV6-5|.|TRBJ2-1|TRBD2
CASSNSGSPYNEQFF
TGTGCCAGCTCGAATAGCGGGAGTCCCTACAATGAGCAGTTCTTC
>TRBV5-4|.|TRBJ1-1|.
CASSLDFLSTEAFF
TGTGCCAGCAGCTTGGATTTTCTAAGCACTGAAGCTTTCTTT
>TRBV6-1|.|TRBJ1-1|.
CASSSTAGGEAFF
TGTGCCAGCAGTTCCACAGCGGGGGGTGAAGCTTTCTTT
>TRBV6-6|few|TRBJ2-3|.
CASSYSGSRTDTQYF
TGTGCCAGCAGTTACTCGGGGAGTCGGACAGATACGCAGTATTTT